The 18 T cell receptor beta chains presented below share a single source sample, sequenced in a study of blood T cell repertoires in COVID-19. Clones were sequenced by immunoSEQ multiplex PCR, and TCRdb holds only the in-frame ones, with some missing. The sample records under 250,000 clones, approximately 88% being singletons. Specimen: peripheral blood. The receptors here all came from a woman aged 25 to 45 with COVID-19, enrolled during active disease.

The chain has TRBV6-5 and TRBJ1-5, with 7 bases lining up with TRBD1. The junction had 7 bases not matched to a gene; V was cut back by 6 bases and J by 5 bases. The CDR3 sequence is 14 residues long. CDR1 and CDR2 from the germline V gene are MNHEY and SVGAGI. The CDR3 DNA reads as TGTGCCAGCAGACGCGGACAGGTGGATCAGCCCCAGCATTTT. Its translation is CASRRGQVDQPQHF.

The V gene is TRBV7-8, the J gene TRBJ1-2, with a possible D match to TRBD1 (5 bases). CDR1 and CDR2 from the germline V gene are SGHVS and FQNEAQ. The CDR3 is 16 residues long. V was pared by 4 bases and J by 5 bases, with 20 bases between. The CDR3 protein is CASSSLLQDNVYGYTF. The DNA for the CDR3 is TGTGCCAGCAGCTCCCTCCTACAGGATAATGTTTATGGCTACACCTTC.

The DNA for the CDR3 is TGCAGCGTTGATTCGCAGGGGATGAACACTGAAGCTTTCTTT. Amino acid sequence: CSVDSQGMNTEAFF. The chain couples TRBV29-1 to TRBJ1-1, with TRBD1 as a possible D gene (6 bases). Germline V gives CDR1 SQVTM, CDR2 ANQGSEA. This CDR3 spans 14 amino acids. The V end lost 3 bases, the J end lost 0 bases, and 11 bases lay between the germline ends.

This clone came up once. CDR3 DNA sequence: TGCGCCAGCATTACAGGGGCGTCCTACGAGCAGTACTTC. As protein: CASITGASYEQYF. The chain recombines TRBV10-1 with TRBJ2-7, with TRBD1 matching over 7 bases. V lost 7 bases to trimming and J lost 1 base; unmatched junction nucleotides: 4. This CDR3 contains 13 residues. Germline CDR1 and CDR2: WNHNN and SYGVQD (reference sequence).

The gene calls are TRBV2 and TRBJ2-5; 10 nucleotides match TRBD1. Germline CDR1 reads SNHLY; CDR2 reads FYNNEI. V lost 5 bases to trimming and J lost 5 bases; unmatched junction nucleotides: 8. The CDR3 is 15 amino acids. CDR3 loop: CASSWSGTGEETQYF. The CDR3 DNA follows: TGTGCCAGCAGTTGGTCCGGGACAGGGGAGGAGACCCAGTACTTC.

CDR3 protein: CASSRDRAAQETQYF. The CDR3 nucleotides are TGTGCCAGCAGTCGGGACAGGGCTGCCCAAGAGACCCAGTACTTC. The chain uses TRBV6-5 and TRBJ2-5, with TRBD1 matching 9 bases. Germline-derived CDR1 and CDR2 are MNHEY and SVGAGI. The CDR3 has 15 residues. V lost 5 bases, J lost 1 base, and 5 bases stayed unmatched.

The chain is built from TRBV11-1 and TRBJ2-1; 7 positions match TRBD2. There are 12 residues in the CDR3. Germline CDR1 reads SGHAT; CDR2 reads FQDESV (reference sequence). Germline trimming cut 3 bases from V and 10 bases from J; bases unmatched to any gene: 3. The CDR3 sequence is CASSFVGGEQFF. CDR3 nucleotide sequence: TGTGCCAGCAGCTTTGTGGGGGGGGAGCAGTTCTTC.

The chain combines TRBV29-1 with TRBJ2-1, with D perhaps matching TRBD1 (8 bases). Trimming pared 3 bases from V and 7 bases from J, leaving 13 bases between. The germline V gene has CDR1 SQVTM and CDR2 ANQGSEA. The length of the CDR3 is 13 residues. For the CDR3, the DNA is TGCAGCGTTGAGCTACAGGGGGGGAATGAGCAGTTCTTC. Translated, it gives CSVELQGGNEQFF.

The chain carries TRBV5-4 and TRBJ2-3, with TRBD2 identical over 10 bases. V dropped 3 bases and J dropped 0; count of bases not matched to a gene: 10. This CDR3 region has 18 residues. CDR1 SGHNT and CDR2 YYREEE come from the germline V gene (reference sequence). In nucleotides, the CDR3 is TGTGCCAGCAGCTCCCGGGTAGCGGGGGGCCCTAGCACAGATACGCAGTATTTT. Translated, it gives CASSSRVAGGPSTDTQYF. Filled out from reference TRBV5-4 and TRBJ2-3, the complete variable domain reads ETGVTQSPTHLIKTRGQQVTLRCSSQSGHNTVSWYQQALGQGPQFIFQYYREEENGRGNFPPRFSGLQFPNYSSELNVNALELDDSALYLCASSSRVAGGPSTDTQYFGPGTRLTVL.

Only one count was recorded for this clone. The V and J genes are TRBV19 and TRBJ2-1; 11 bases are shared with TRBD2. CDR3 length: 14 amino acids. In germline, CDR1 is LNHDA, CDR2 SQIVND (reference sequence). Germline trimming cut 4 bases from V and 12 bases from J; bases unmatched to any gene: 8. CDR3 sequence (DNA): TGTGCCAGTAGTAGCCTAGCGGGAGGTGGGAGGCAGTTCTTC. Translating it yields CASSSLAGGGRQFF.

The chain employs TRBV30 and TRBJ1-2, with D possibly being TRBD1 (6 bases). CDR3 length: 13 residues. The germline V gene encodes CDR1 GTSNPN and CDR2 SVGIG (reference sequence). V dropped 1 base and J dropped 8 bases, with 14 bases sitting between them. The CDR3 nucleotides are TGTGCCTGGAGTGCCCCTCCAGGGGACGGCTACACCTTC. Residues: CAWSAPPGDGYTF.

The chain links TRBV28 to TRBJ2-1; TRBD2 is a possible D gene (5 bases). Deletions cut 3 bases from V and 8 bases from J, with 14 bases between. The CDR3 consists of 14 residues. Germline values: CDR1 MDHEN, CDR2 SYDVKM. The chain's CDR3 is CASSFSYRGDEQFF. The CDR3 DNA follows: TGTGCCAGCAGTTTTAGTTATCGGGGAGATGAGCAGTTCTTC.

V gene TRBV5-1 combines with J gene TRBJ2-1, with a weak D call TRBD2 (6 bases). CDR1 is SGHRS, CDR2 YFSETQ, per germline. Trimming cost V 0 bases and J 9 bases, with 16 bases left between them. The CDR3 covers 15 residues. The CDR3 sequence is CASSLEVGGPGEQFF. As DNA, the CDR3 is TGCGCCAGCAGCTTGGAGGTGGGGGGACCCGGTGAGCAGTTCTTC.

This clone occurred once. The chain is built from TRBV24-1 and TRBJ2-5; weak D call: TRBD1 (6 bases). The CDR3 is made up of 15 amino acids. Germline CDR1 reads KGHDR; CDR2 reads SFDVKD. The V end was cut by 4 bases, the J end by 1 base, with 12 bases between. The CDR3 is CATSERTVSQETQYF. The CDR3, as DNA: TGTGCCACCAGTGAGCGGACAGTTTCCCAAGAGACCCAGTACTTC.

The chain has TRBV7-6 and TRBJ1-4; D is unresolved. Deletions cut 5 bases from V and 8 bases from J, with 12 bases between. CDR1 is SGHVS and CDR2 is FNYEAQ in the germline V gene. This CDR3 comprises 13 residues. The CDR3: CASSQNTREKLFF. CDR3 DNA sequence: TGTGCCAGCAGCCAAAACACAAGAGAAAAACTGTTTTTT. The full variable domain, rest sourced from reference TRBV7-6 and TRBJ1-4, is GAGVSQSPRYKVTKRGQDVALRCDPISGHVSLYWYRQALGQGPEFLTYFNYEAQQDKSGLPNDRFSAERPEGSISTLTIQRTEQRDSAMYRCASSQNTREKLFFGSGTQLSVL.

This clone has only one observation. V is TRBV28 and J is TRBJ2-1, with TRBD2 as a possible D gene (5 bases). The CDR3 is 12 residues long. With 6 bases removed from V and 14 bases from J, the gap between germline ends came to 17 bases. Germline V gene data show CDR1 as MDHEN and CDR2 as SYDVKM. The CDR3: CASSSPQRWEFF. The CDR3 nucleotides are TGTGCCAGCAGCAGCCCCCAGCGGTGGGAGTTCTTC.

This clone showed up just a few times. The chain is built from TRBV6-1 and TRBJ2-2; possible D gene TRBD2, 5 bases. Germline CDR1 and CDR2: MNHNS and SASEGT. The CDR3 loop spans 15 amino acids. The V end was cut by 2 bases, the J end by 4 bases, with 11 bases between. In nucleotides, the CDR3 is TGTGCCAGCAGTGAACGGAAGAGGGTCACCGGGGAGCTGTTTTTT. Its translation is CASSERKRVTGELFF.

The V and J genes are TRBV28 and TRBJ2-3; 8 positions match TRBD1. From germline, CDR1 is MDHEN and CDR2 SYDVKM. This CDR3 is built from 16 residues. J gave up 1 base and V 2 bases, and 5 bases lay outside the gene matches. The CDR3 nucleotides are TGTGCCAGCAGTTTAAACCCGGGACAGGGCACAGATACGCAGTATTTT. This encodes CASSLNPGQGTDTQYF.